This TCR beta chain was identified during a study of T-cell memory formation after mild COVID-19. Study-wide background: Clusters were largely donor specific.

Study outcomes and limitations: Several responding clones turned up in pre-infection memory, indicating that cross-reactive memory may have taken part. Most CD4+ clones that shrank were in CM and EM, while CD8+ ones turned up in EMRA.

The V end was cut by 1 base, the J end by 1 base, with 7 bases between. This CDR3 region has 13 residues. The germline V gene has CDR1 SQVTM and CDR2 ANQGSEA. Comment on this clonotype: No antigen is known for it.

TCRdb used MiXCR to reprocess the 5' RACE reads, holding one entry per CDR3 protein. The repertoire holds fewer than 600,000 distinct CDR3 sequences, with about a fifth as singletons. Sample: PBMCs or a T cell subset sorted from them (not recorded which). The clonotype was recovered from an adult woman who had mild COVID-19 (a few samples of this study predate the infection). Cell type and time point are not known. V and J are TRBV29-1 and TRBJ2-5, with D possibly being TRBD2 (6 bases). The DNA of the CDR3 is TGCAGCGTTGAAGGGGGGGTCCAAGAGACCCAGTACTTC. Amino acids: CSVEGGVQETQYF.